One sample yielded the 21 T cell receptor beta chains listed below, sequenced in a study of radiotherapy plus CTLA-4 blockade in lung cancer. Here immunoSEQ multiplex PCR was the method, and the copy in TCRdb shows in-frame clones only, minus some. The repertoire holds about 80,000 clones, with less than 85% as singletons. The source material was peripheral blood, sampled from a patient treated with radiotherapy plus ipilimumab. The receptors come from a human donor with non-small cell lung cancer who had stable disease on radiotherapy plus ipilimumab.

This clone was detected only once. The chain carries TRBV7-7 and TRBJ2-2, with TRBD2 as a possible D gene (6 bases). Germline V gene sequence: CDR1 SSHAT, CDR2 FNYEAQ (reference sequence). V was clipped by 5 bases and J by 5 bases, with 12 bases between them. The CDR3 is 14 amino acids. The CDR3 DNA sequence: TGTGCCAGCAGCCCTGGGACTCGTACCGGGGAGCTGTTTTTT. Encoded protein: CASSPGTRTGELFF. The full variable domain, with the rest looked up from reference TRBV7-7 and TRBJ2-2, is GAGVSQSPRYKVTKRGQDVTLRCDPISSHATLYWYQQALGQGPEFLTYFNYEAQPDKSGLPSDRFSAERPEGSISTLTIQRTEQRDSAMYRCASSPGTRTGELFFGEGSRLTVL.

This chain joins TRBV6-1 and TRBJ1-5; 9 bases fit TRBD1. This CDR3 comprises 15 residues. CDR1 is MNHNS and CDR2 is SASEGT in the germline V gene. The ends lost 4 bases at V and 4 bases at J; junction bases unmatched: 5. The CDR3 DNA is TGTGCCAGCAGTGGACAGGGGGTAGGGAATCAGCCCCAGCATTTT. It translates to CASSGQGVGNQPQHF.

This rearrangement joins TRBV7-2 to TRBJ2-7; TRBD2 matches 9 bases. This CDR3 has 16 residues. Germline V CDR1 and CDR2: SGHTA, FQGNSA. Trimming at V came to 7 bases and at J to 8 bases, leaving 18 bases not matched to a gene. The CDR3 reads CASTQALGLAAPKQYF. The CDR3 DNA is TGTGCCAGCACCCAAGCTTTGGGACTAGCCGCCCCGAAGCAGTACTTC.

The chain uses TRBV19 and TRBJ1-5, with D unresolved. V lost 7 bases to trimming and J lost 2 bases, with 15 bases between them. The CDR3 runs to 15 residues. Germline CDR1 and CDR2: LNHDA and SQIVND (reference sequence). Written as DNA, the CDR3 is TGTGCCAGTAAGGACGAGGTGATGGGCAATCAGCCCCAGCATTTT. It translates to CASKDEVMGNQPQHF.

This sequence joins TRBV2 and TRBJ2-7; D tentatively reads TRBD1 or TRBD2 (5 bases each). This CDR3 spans 14 amino acids. The V and J ends lost 6 bases and 2 bases respectively, with 14 bases between them. Germline CDR1 is SNHLY and CDR2 is FYNNEI. DNA for the CDR3: TGTGCCAGCAGAGTCCCGGGGACGACCTACGAGCAGTACTTC. It translates to CASRVPGTTYEQYF.

This rearrangement joins TRBV6-1 to TRBJ2-6, with TRBD2 matching 8 bases. V lost 4 bases, J lost 2 bases, and 1 base stayed unmatched. Germline V gene lookup returns CDR1 MNHNS and CDR2 SASEGT. This CDR3 is 15 amino acids long. The CDR3 protein is CASSAGGAGANVLTF. DNA of the CDR3: TGTGCCAGCAGTGCGGGAGGGGCTGGGGCCAACGTCCTGACTTTC.

The chain combines TRBV2 with TRBJ1-2; D is unresolved. The CDR3 runs 10 residues. Between the trimmed V and J ends, which lost 6 bases and 8 bases, there was a span of 7 bases. Germline-derived CDR1 and CDR2 are SNHLY and FYNNEI. This CDR3 is CASRDAGYTF. The CDR3 bases are TGTGCCAGCAGGGACGCCGGCTACACCTTC.

The gene calls are TRBV6-1 and TRBJ1-5, with D possibly TRBD1 on 6 matching bases. With 5 bases removed from V and 2 bases from J, the gap between germline ends came to 13 bases. The CDR3 consists of 15 residues. CDR1 MNHNS and CDR2 SASEGT come from the germline V gene. This CDR3 is CASSPGVLGNQPQHF. CDR3 DNA: TGTGCCAGCAGTCCAGGGGTTTTGGGCAATCAGCCCCAGCATTTT.

This chain joins TRBV30 and TRBJ2-1; D is possibly TRBD1 or TRBD2 (6 bases each). Trimming pared 2 bases from V and 13 bases from J, leaving 18 bases between. Germline V gene data show CDR1 as GTSNPN and CDR2 as SVGIG (reference sequence). The CDR3 sequence is 13 residues long. The CDR3 DNA follows: TGTGCCTGGAGTCGGCGGGACCGGGACACTCAGTTCTTC. Translated: CAWSRRDRDTQFF.

This rearrangement joins TRBV5-4 to TRBJ2-7, with D perhaps matching TRBD1 (6 bases). The ends were cut back, 4 bases at V and 2 bases at J, with 10 bases in the middle. This CDR3 is 13 amino acids long. Germline-derived CDR1 and CDR2 are SGHNT and YYREEE (reference sequence). The CDR3 sequence: CASSLQGPYEQYF. CDR3 coding DNA: TGTGCCAGCAGCCTTCAGGGGCCCTACGAGCAGTACTTC.

The table lists this clone with a count of one. This chain joins TRBV5-1 and TRBJ2-2; perhaps TRBD1 as D (6 bases). Germline CDR1 SGHRS, CDR2 YFSETQ. With 4 bases removed from V and 3 bases from J, the gap between germline ends came to 16 bases. CDR3 length: 16 amino acids. CDR3 DNA: TGCGCCAGCAGCCTTACAGACAGGATGTACACCGGGGAGCTGTTTTTT. The encoded protein is CASSLTDRMYTGELFF.

A single count supports this clone. The chain combines TRBV11-1 with TRBJ2-2; unclear D gene. Germline V lookup: CDR1 SGHAT, CDR2 FQDESV (reference sequence). CDR3 length equals 13 residues. The V and J ends lost 4 bases and 6 bases respectively, with 9 bases between them. The CDR3 loop is CASSSRRAGELFF. The DNA for the CDR3 is TGTGCCAGCAGCTCTAGAAGAGCCGGGGAGCTGTTTTTT.

This clone showed up just once. This chain connects TRBV7-3 to TRBJ2-3; TRBD2 might be the D (6 bases). V was clipped by 3 bases and J by 6 bases, with 28 bases between them. CDR1 and CDR2 (germline): SGHTA, FQGTGA. The CDR3 is 19 residues long. For the CDR3, the DNA is TGTGCCAGCAGCTTGCATATACCGGGACTGAGTCCAGGACTTGATACGCAGTATTTT. Protein: CASSLHIPGLSPGLDTQYF.

V and J are TRBV4-2 and TRBJ2-1, with 12 bases aligning to TRBD2. Unmatched junction bases numbered 7, after V lost 4 bases and J lost 3 bases. Germline CDR1 and CDR2: LGHNA and YNFKEQ. The CDR3 totals 17 residues. CDR3 sequence (DNA): TGTGCCAGCAGCCGGAGTTCTAGCGGGAGGGACTACAATGAGCAGTTCTTC. Protein: CASSRSSSGRDYNEQFF.

This chain uses TRBV4-1 with TRBJ2-1; no definite D call. V lost 1 base and J 8 bases, leaving 9 bases between the germline ends. Per germline, CDR1 MGHRA and CDR2 YSYEKL. The CDR3 has 13 amino acids. The CDR3, as DNA: TGCGCCAGCAGCCAAGTCCACACCCATGAGCAGTTCTTC. It specifies CASSQVHTHEQFF.

The J gene is TRBJ2-1, the V gene TRBV2, with TRBD1 matching over 10 bases. The CDR3 has 17 residues. Germline loops: CDR1 SNHLY, CDR2 FYNNEI. J was trimmed by 7 bases and V by 3 bases; bases with no gene match: 12. The CDR3 DNA follows: TGTGCCAGCAGTGAGGGACAGGGGCCTAACCCGGGGAATGAGCAGTTCTTC. Protein product: CASSEGQGPNPGNEQFF.

The chain is built from TRBV27 and TRBJ2-7; D call uncertain. Trimming stripped 4 bases from V and 7 bases from J, with 14 bases between. This CDR3 contains 13 residues. In germline, CDR1 is MNHEY, CDR2 SMNVEV (reference sequence). The CDR3 loop is CASSSDAWIEQYF. The CDR3 nucleotides read TGTGCCAGCAGTTCGGACGCTTGGATAGAGCAGTACTTC.

The chain employs TRBV7-2 and TRBJ1-1; unclear D gene. This CDR3 region has 13 residues. Trimming took off 5 bases at V and 4 bases at J, with 11 bases between the two ends. CDR1 is SGHTA, CDR2 FQGNSA, per germline. The CDR3 nucleotides are TGTGCCAGCAGCATCCTCGAGGGCACTGAAGCTTTCTTT. Protein product: CASSILEGTEAFF.

In this sample, this clone turned up once. This chain links TRBV5-4 with TRBJ1-2; a weak D match, TRBD1 (5 bases). V shed 5 bases and J shed 0 bases, with 14 bases lying between them. This CDR3 region has 15 residues. Germline V CDR1 and CDR2: SGHNT, YYREEE (reference sequence). CDR3 bases: TGTGCCAGCAGTCCGGGGGATTTTTCTAACTATGGCTACACCTTC. Protein product: CASSPGDFSNYGYTF.

J is TRBJ1-2 and V is TRBV28; D is uncertain. The CDR3 length is 17 residues. V lost 5 bases and J lost 8, with 27 bases in between. CDR1 is MDHEN, CDR2 SYDVKM, per germline. The CDR3 DNA reads as TGTGCCAGCAGTCCCGAGGACCGGGGAATACGAGTGGAGGGCTACACCTTC. This sequence encodes CASSPEDRGIRVEGYTF.

The chain is built from TRBV28 and TRBJ2-1; a weak D match, TRBD2 (6 bases). The CDR3 consists of 15 residues. V dropped 3 bases and J dropped 6 bases, with 15 bases sitting between them. Germline values: CDR1 MDHEN, CDR2 SYDVKM. The CDR3 sequence is CASSFRGRGPNEQFF. The CDR3 coding sequence is TGTGCCAGCAGTTTCCGGGGGAGAGGACCCAATGAGCAGTTCTTC.